This T cell receptor (beta chain) was captured by sequencing in a study of CD8 T cells in ankylosing spondylitis. Study conclusions and caveats: A TCR beta motif of several highly homologous variants seemed to mark ankylosing spondylitis blood. CD8+ by phenotype, disease-linked clones were relatively rare in peripheral blood. Reportedly, significant enrichment of disease-linked clones occurred in matched ankylosing spondylitis synovial fluid.

Germline V gene sequence: CDR1 SGDLS, CDR2 YYNGEE. V dropped 0 bases and J dropped 4 bases, with 6 bases sitting between them. This CDR3 has 13 amino acids. Using quantitative 5'-RACE with molecular barcodes, the authors made TCR beta libraries. In TCRdb, the 5' RACE reads were re-called with MiXCR into one record per CDR3 protein. This table holds about 42,000 distinct CDR3 sequences, about 4.2% found once. Comments on this clonotype: Its target is not known.

The specimen was blood, either unsorted or a sorted T cell fraction (not recorded which). This clonotype was obtained from a female donor with ankylosing spondylitis or in good health (not recorded which). The chain combines TRBV9 with TRBJ2-3; TRBD2 might be the D (5 bases). The CDR3 is CASSVGESDTQYF. CDR3 nucleotides: TGTGCCAGCAGCGTAGGGGAGTCAGATACGCAGTATTTT.